Below, 23 T cell receptor beta chains from the same sample are listed, as sequenced in a study of T cells after yellow fever vaccination. TCRdb reprocessed the 5' RACE reads via MiXCR and lists one record per CDR3 protein. Altogether roughly 120,000 distinct CDR3 sequences are present, around 7.7% being singletons, with the ten largest covering 2% to 3%. This material consisted of CD4+ T cells sorted from PBMCs, taken around 10 days after the first yellow fever vaccination. These receptors were taken from a man younger than 35 who received the YFV17D yellow fever vaccine.

Details on this clonotype: One junction end does not reproduce the germline sequence, and a read error may be involved. The J gene is TRBJ1-1, the V gene TRBV7-3, with 9 bases lining up with TRBD1. The CDR3 length is 14 residues. The V gene's germline CDR1 is SGHTA and CDR2 FQGTGA. In nucleotides, the CDR3 is TGTGACAGCAGCTTTCCGGGACAGGGCACTGAAGCTTTCTTT. Residues: CDSSFPGQGTEAFF.

This clonotype was counted ten times or more. The rearrangement joins TRBV7-2 to TRBJ2-3; 9 bases are shared with TRBD1. Germline trimming cut 7 bases from V and 4 bases from J; bases unmatched to any gene: 9. Germline V gene data show CDR1 as SGHTA and CDR2 as FQGNSA. The CDR3 length is 15 residues. The CDR3 DNA is TGTGCCAGCACCCGACAGGGGGTTCCCCCAGATACGCAGTATTTT. Residues: CASTRQGVPPDTQYF.

This clonotype was seen at least ten times. The J gene is TRBJ2-3, the V gene TRBV10-3; perhaps TRBD1 as D (5 bases). The CDR3 length is 13 residues. CDR1 is ENHRY, CDR2 SYGVKD, per germline. V was trimmed by 7 bases and J by 5 bases, leaving 13 bases between them. CDR3 amino acids: CAINLQGQDTQYF. The CDR3 DNA follows: TGTGCCATCAACCTCCAGGGCCAAGATACGCAGTATTTT.

This clonotype appeared many times. The chain couples TRBV6-6 to TRBJ1-2, with 9 bases identical to TRBD1. The CDR3 consists of 13 residues. V shed 2 bases, J shed 8 bases, and the junction held 3 bases outside the gene matches. Looked up from germline, CDR1 is MNHNY and CDR2 is SVGAGI (reference sequence). The CDR3 is CASSYGTGNGYTF. For the CDR3, the DNA is TGTGCCAGCAGTTACGGGACAGGGAACGGCTACACCTTC.

This clonotype was detected many times. Written as DNA, the CDR3 is TGTGCCAGCACCCGGGGGGGGTCAGTTGGAACTGAAGCTTTCTTT. Its protein is CASTRGGSVGTEAFF. The chain links TRBV6-5 to TRBJ1-1; possible D gene TRBD1, 5 bases. The CDR3 sequence is 15 residues long. V lost 7 bases and J lost 5, with 20 bases in between. CDR1 is MNHEY, CDR2 SVGAGI, per germline.

In its sample, this clonotype was seen many times. This rearrangement joins TRBV10-3 to TRBJ2-7; 9 bases agree with TRBD2. The CDR3 covers 14 residues. Per the germline V gene, CDR1 is ENHRY and CDR2 is SYGVKD. The V and J ends lost 5 bases and 4 bases, in that order; junction bases with no gene match: 6. The chain's CDR3 is CAISPGLASYEQYV. CDR3 bases: TGTGCCATCAGTCCGGGACTAGCCTCTTACGAGCAGTACGTC.

As to this clonotype: Being one base from a much bigger clone, this may be a read error. The CDR3 region is CASSFGLAGASHETQYF. In nucleotides, the CDR3 is TGTGCCAGCAGCTTTGGACTAGCGGGGGCCTCCCACGAGACCCAGTACTTC. This chain joins TRBV5-4 and TRBJ2-5; 13 positions match TRBD2. Germline assignment: CDR1 SGHNT and CDR2 YYREEE (reference sequence). Germline trimming cut 2 bases from V and 5 bases from J; bases unmatched to any gene: 9. The CDR3 is 17 residues long.

Notes on this clonotype: This may be a read error, as it is one base from a much larger clone. The CDR3 sequence is CASSLVGHCSTGELFF. Here the CDR3 DNA reads TGCGCCAGCAGCTTGGTGGGGCACTGCTCCACCGGGGAGCTGTTTTTT. The genes are TRBV5-1 and TRBJ2-2, with a tentative D call TRBD1 (5 bases). The CDR3 covers 16 residues. CDR1 and CDR2 (germline): SGHRS, YFSETQ. The V end lost 0 bases, the J end lost 4 bases, and 13 bases lay between the germline ends.

This clonotype was counted at least ten times. This rearrangement joins TRBV6-2 or TRBV6-3 to TRBJ2-5; no clear D. Germline V CDR1 and CDR2: MNHEY, SVGEGT. The CDR3 totals 11 residues. Trimming removed 7 bases from V and 5 bases from J, with 8 bases in between. The CDR3 region has the DNA TGTGCCAGCACCATCGGGGAGACCCAGTACTTC. Translation gives CASTIGETQYF.

The V and J genes are TRBV4-3 and TRBJ1-1; D gene uncertain. This CDR3 contains 13 residues. The germline V gene encodes CDR1 LGHNA and CDR2 YSLEER. Trimming took 4 bases from V and 3 from J, leaving 9 bases between them. Here the CDR3 DNA reads TGCGCCAGCAGCCTTCGATCAGACACTGAAGCTTTCTTT. Residues: CASSLRSDTEAFF.

This clonotype was found many times. The chain carries TRBV5-5 and TRBJ1-2, with 11 bases matching TRBD1. The CDR3 is 17 residues long. Losses at the gene ends were 4 bases for V and 4 bases for J; bases not matched to a gene: 12. Germline V CDR1 and CDR2: SGHKS, YYEKEE (reference sequence). Here the CDR3 DNA reads TGTGCCAGCAGCCCCCAGGGTGGACAGGGGGCGGCCTATGGCTACACCTTC. It codes for CASSPQGGQGAAYGYTF.

This clonotype came up many times. The germline gene is not matched at one end of the junction; a read error may be the cause. The rearrangement links TRBV20-1 to TRBJ1-2; D unresolved. CDR1 and CDR2 from the germline V gene are DFQATT and SNEGSKA (reference sequence). This CDR3 has 12 amino acids. The CDR3 sequence is CSARVLSGAAFF. In DNA, the CDR3 is TGCAGTGCTAGAGTACTCTCGGGCGCCGCATTCTTC.

This clonotype was detected ten times or more. This chain connects TRBV7-2 to TRBJ1-1, with D uncertain. This CDR3 spans 14 amino acids. In germline, CDR1 is SGHTA, CDR2 FQGNSA. Trimming removed 4 bases at V and 2 bases at J, with 11 bases between. The CDR3 DNA sequence: TGTGCCAGCAGCTCAGACGCGCTTAACACTGAAGCTTTCTTT. Residues: CASSSDALNTEAFF.

This clonotype was picked up many times. The J gene is TRBJ2-5, the V gene TRBV5-1; 11 bases agree with TRBD2. The CDR3 sequence is 16 residues long. Germline CDR1 SGHRS, CDR2 YFSETQ. V shed 6 bases, J shed 5 bases, and the junction held 12 bases outside the gene matches. The CDR3 sequence is CASTELGLAGGETQYF. In DNA form, the CDR3 reads TGCGCCAGCACCGAGCTGGGGCTAGCGGGGGGTGAGACCCAGTACTTC.

This clonotype was observed at least ten times. CDR3 protein: CASSYVSTDTQYF. The CDR3 coding sequence is TGTGCCAGCAGTTACGTTAGCACAGATACGCAGTATTTT. The chain joins TRBV12-3 or TRBV12-4 to TRBJ2-3; D unclear. V shed 4 bases and J shed 0 bases, with 5 bases lying between them. CDR3 length equals 13 residues.

In the case of this clonotype: Possible read error: a much larger clone is one base away. This chain connects TRBV7-8 to TRBJ2-2; the D gene is possibly TRBD1 (5 bases). Germline V gene sequence: CDR1 SGHVS, CDR2 FQNEAQ. V was cut by 5 bases and J by 7 bases, with 11 bases left in between. The length of the CDR3 is 13 residues. The CDR3 region is CASSPCTGGELFF. The CDR3 DNA follows: TGTGCCAGCAGCCCGTGTACAGGCGGGGAGCTGTTTTTT.

This clonotype has more than one count but fewer than ten. The V and J genes are TRBV5-4 and TRBJ1-2; D unresolved. The CDR3 loop spans 14 amino acids. Per the germline V gene, CDR1 is SGHNT and CDR2 is YYREEE (reference sequence). V gave up 4 bases and J gave up 8 bases, with 18 bases separating them. This chain's CDR3 is CASSLPRPEKGYTF. The CDR3 bases are TGTGCCAGCAGCCTCCCCCGGCCGGAAAAGGGCTACACCTTC.

At least ten counts were recorded for this clonotype. The CDR3 DNA is TGTGCCAGCAGCTTAGGGACTTTAGAGACCCAGTACTTC. The encoded protein is CASSLGTLETQYF. This chain uses TRBV7-2 with TRBJ2-5, with D possibly TRBD2 on 5 matching bases. The germline gives CDR1 SGHTA, CDR2 FQGNSA. V gave up 1 base and J gave up 4 bases, with 7 bases separating them. This CDR3 has 13 amino acids.

This clonotype was detected ten times or more. J is TRBJ2-7 and V is TRBV5-1; D ambiguous. The CDR3 is made up of 13 amino acids. The V end lost 0 bases, the J end lost 12 bases, and 16 bases lay between the germline ends. Per germline, CDR1 SGHRS and CDR2 YFSETQ. The CDR3 DNA is TGCGCCAGCAGCTTGGAAACGGTCACCTCTCGGTACTTC. It is translated as CASSLETVTSRYF.

This clonotype has ten or more counts. The chain employs TRBV27 and TRBJ2-5, with D tentatively TRBD1 (7 bases). Trimming removed 3 bases at V and 4 bases at J, with 15 bases between. Germline V lookup: CDR1 MNHEY, CDR2 SMNVEV (reference sequence). The CDR3 extends over 15 amino acids. CDR3 sequence: CASSFSGGMRETQYF. The CDR3 DNA follows: TGTGCCAGCAGTTTCTCAGGGGGGATGAGAGAGACCCAGTACTTC.

The V call is TRBV5-4, the J call TRBJ1-2, with D possibly matching TRBD1 (5 bases). The CDR3 spans 14 residues. Trimming cost V 4 bases and J 1 base, with 11 bases left between them. The germline V gene has CDR1 SGHNT and CDR2 YYREEE (reference sequence). The CDR3 DNA reads TGTGCCAGCAGCCCCTGGGGGTTTAACTATGGCTACACCTTC. Translating it yields CASSPWGFNYGYTF. Full variable domain (remainder filled in from reference TRBV5-4 and TRBJ1-2): ETGVTQSPTHLIKTRGQQVTLRCSSQSGHNTVSWYQQALGQGPQFIFQYYREEENGRGNFPPRFSGLQFPNYSSELNVNALELDDSALYLCASSPWGFNYGYTFGSGTRLTVV.

In its sample, this clonotype was seen a few times. The chain links TRBV20-1 to TRBJ2-5; 7 nucleotides match TRBD2. Germline assignment: CDR1 DFQATT and CDR2 SNEGSKA (reference sequence). The CDR3 is 13 residues long. With 3 bases clipped from V and 2 bases from J, the junction kept 3 bases outside the gene matches. The CDR3 bases are TGCAGTGCTAGCGGGGGGAGACAAGAGACCCAGTACTTC. It is translated as CSASGGRQETQYF.

This clonotype was recorded at least ten times. The V and J genes are TRBV29-1 and TRBJ2-5, with D perhaps TRBD1 or TRBD2 (5 bases each). Looked up from germline, CDR1 is SQVTM and CDR2 is ANQGSEA. This CDR3 contains 12 residues. Deletions cut 4 bases from V and 2 bases from J, with 8 bases between. This CDR3 reads CSVGREQETQYF. Here the CDR3 DNA reads TGCAGCGTTGGCAGGGAGCAAGAGACCCAGTACTTC.